This passage covers 6 T cell receptor beta chains from one sample sequenced in a study of blood T cell repertoires in COVID-19 (dated by TCRdb to 2020 to 2021). To prepare the library, the immunoSEQ multiplex PCR assay was applied. TCRdb re-hosts the immuneACCESS table, in-frame sequences only. Its copies lack some clones; in the studies checked, an unresolved V gene accounts for under half of them, and the cause for the rest is not known. The sample table holds about 280,000 clones, of which about 89% were seen once. Approximately 9% of the sample belongs to the ten largest clones. Sequencing used peripheral blood. The receptor source for this set is a man in his forties or fifties with active or convalescent COVID-19.

The CDR3 region has the DNA TGTGCCAGCAGTTACCACCGAGGGGAAAAACTGTTTTTT. Translated: CASSYHRGEKLFF. The chain uses TRBV6-5 and TRBJ1-4; D remains unclear. The CDR3 is made up of 13 amino acids. V was shortened by 2 bases and J by 8 bases, with 9 bases between the two germline ends. Germline-derived CDR1 and CDR2 are MNHEY and SVGAGI.

The chain recombines TRBV5-1 with TRBJ1-1, with 7 bases matching TRBD1. The germline gives CDR1 SGHRS, CDR2 YFSETQ. V lost 4 bases to trimming and J lost 5 bases; unmatched junction nucleotides: 8. The CDR3 length is 14 residues. CDR3 nucleotide sequence: TGCGCCAGCAGCCATGGAGACAGGGCTACTGAAGCTTTCTTT. It codes for CASSHGDRATEAFF.

The chain recombines TRBV2 with TRBJ2-7; 8 bases are shared with TRBD1. Looked up from germline, CDR1 is SNHLY and CDR2 is FYNNEI. V shed 7 bases and J 7 bases; nucleotides not matched to a gene: 9. The CDR3 is 13 residues long. The CDR3 sequence is CASNGQGPGEQYF. The DNA for the CDR3 is TGTGCCAGCAACGGACAGGGCCCGGGGGAGCAGTACTTC.

The gene calls are TRBV5-4 and TRBJ1-2; 7 positions match TRBD1. The CDR3 spans 15 residues. Germline V lookup: CDR1 SGHNT, CDR2 YYREEE (reference sequence). Unmatched junction bases numbered 9, after V lost 0 bases and J lost 7 bases. CDR3 nucleotides: TGTGCCAGCAGCTTGGCCCCGACAGGGACCAGTGGCTACACCTTC. It encodes CASSLAPTGTSGYTF.

This clone was seen a handful of times. This chain links TRBV6-4 with TRBJ2-3; D unresolved. Germline values: CDR1 MRHNA, CDR2 SNTAGT. V dropped 5 bases and J dropped 2 bases, with 11 bases sitting between them. This CDR3 is 14 amino acids long. The chain's CDR3 is CASSRGGDTDTQYF. CDR3 DNA sequence: TGTGCCAGCAGTAGAGGCGGAGACACAGATACGCAGTATTTT.

The rearrangement joins TRBV18 to TRBJ1-3; no clear D. In germline, CDR1 is KGHSH, CDR2 LQKENI. The germline V and J ends were trimmed by 2 bases and 1 base, with 12 bases remaining between them. This CDR3 spans 16 amino acids. CDR3 residues: CASSPSMTESGNTIYF. CDR3 sequence (DNA): TGTGCCAGCTCACCATCTATGACTGAGTCTGGAAACACCATATATTTT.